The 5 T cell receptor beta chains in this list originate from one sample, sequenced in a study of radiotherapy plus CTLA-4 blockade in lung cancer (dated 2018 in TCRdb). The method behind the library was the immunoSEQ multiplex PCR assay. Held by TCRdb, this immuneACCESS table contains in-frame sequences only and omits some clones. Under half of the omission traces to an unresolved V gene where checked; the cause of the rest is unknown. A total of some 67,000 clones appear in this sample, approximately 79% of them only once. 16% of the sample comes from the top ten. The sample consisted of peripheral blood, taken from a patient treated with radiotherapy plus ipilimumab. Receptor source: a human donor with non-small cell lung cancer whose response to radiotherapy plus ipilimumab could not be evaluated. Some clones in this sample may be carry-over from other donors' samples.

The J gene is TRBJ2-3, the V gene TRBV7-6; 12 bases fit TRBD1. The CDR3 is made up of 16 amino acids. With V trimmed by 3 bases and J by 6 bases, 7 bases remained unmatched. The germline V gene has CDR1 SGHVS and CDR2 FNYEAQ. CDR3 loop: CASSFAGTGGDDTQYF. The CDR3 DNA follows: TGTGCCAGCAGCTTCGCCGGGACAGGGGGCGATGATACGCAGTATTTT. Looking up the rest from reference TRBV7-6 and TRBJ2-3 gives the full variable domain: GAGVSQSPRYKVTKRGQDVALRCDPISGHVSLYWYRQALGQGPEFLTYFNYEAQQDKSGLPNDRFSAERPEGSISTLTIQRTEQRDSAMYRCASSFAGTGGDDTQYFGPGTRLTVL.

This clone was observed a single time. This rearrangement joins TRBV20-1 to TRBJ1-2, with no clear D. CDR1 DFQATT and CDR2 SNEGSKA come from the germline V gene (reference sequence). The ends were cut back, 4 bases at V and 7 bases at J, with 10 bases in the middle. The CDR3 has 11 residues. The DNA for the CDR3 is TGCAGTGCTATACTACTTGGTGGCTACACCTTC. Its protein product is CSAILLGGYTF.

This sequence joins TRBV5-4 and TRBJ1-2, with TRBD1 identical over 9 bases. The germline gives CDR1 SGHNT, CDR2 YYREEE (reference sequence). Losses at the gene ends were 4 bases for V and 4 bases for J; bases not matched to a gene: 11. CDR3 length: 16 amino acids. The CDR3: CASSQNSKTGGYGYTF. In DNA form, the CDR3 reads TGTGCCAGCAGCCAAAACTCAAAGACAGGGGGCTATGGCTACACCTTC. The full variable domain, completed using reference TRBV5-4 and TRBJ1-2, is ETGVTQSPTHLIKTRGQQVTLRCSSQSGHNTVSWYQQALGQGPQFIFQYYREEENGRGNFPPRFSGLQFPNYSSELNVNALELDDSALYLCASSQNSKTGGYGYTFGSGTRLTVV.

The rearrangement links TRBV19 to TRBJ2-2, with a weak D call TRBD1 (6 bases). V was cut by 3 bases and J by 4 bases, with 12 bases left in between. CDR1 and CDR2 (germline): LNHDA, SQIVND (reference sequence). The CDR3 sequence is 15 residues long. The CDR3 region has the DNA TGTGCCAGTAGTATGCAGGGGACGATCACCGGGGAGCTGTTTTTT. This sequence encodes CASSMQGTITGELFF.

This chain connects TRBV7-9 to TRBJ1-2; D is perhaps TRBD1 (5 bases). CDR3 length equals 12 residues. Germline lookup yields CDR1 SEHNR and CDR2 FQNEAQ (reference sequence). The germline V and J ends were trimmed by 2 bases and 7 bases, with 8 bases remaining between them. Written as DNA, the CDR3 is TGTGCCAGCAGCTTACAAGGGGTTGGCTACACCTTC. It is translated as CASSLQGVGYTF.